Below, 28 T cell receptor beta chains from the same sample are listed, as sequenced in a study of cytomegalovirus exposure and HLA in healthy donors. In the PCR, 60 Vbeta and 13 Jbeta primers were used. Using immunoSEQ multiplex PCR, the repertoire was profiled, and TCRdb retains in-frame clones only, with some absent. In the table there are 85,000 to 110,000 clones, about 71% of which are singletons. What was sequenced was PBMCs. The source of these receptors is a woman aged 45 to 65 in good health and CMV-seronegative.

The chain combines TRBV19 with TRBJ2-2; tentative D call: TRBD2 (6 bases). With 8 bases removed from V and 9 bases from J, the gap between germline ends came to 13 bases. The CDR3 covers 12 residues. Germline CDR1 and CDR2: LNHDA and SQIVND (reference sequence). The CDR3 DNA follows: TGTGCCAGTCGCGGAGGGGTTCGGGAGCTGTTTTTT. Translated: CASRGGVRELFF.

V gene TRBV29-1 combines with J gene TRBJ2-7; 7 nucleotides line up with TRBD2. Trimming took 6 bases from V and 2 from J; bases not matched to a gene: 7. The CDR3 loop spans 13 amino acids. Germline V lookup: CDR1 SQVTM, CDR2 ANQGSEA. CDR3 DNA: TGCAGCGTCCGGACTAGACAAACCTACGAGCAGTACTTC. This codes for CSVRTRQTYEQYF.

This chain joins TRBV18 and TRBJ1-2; D perhaps matches TRBD1 (5 bases). Trimming pared 4 bases from V and 8 bases from J, leaving 17 bases between. This CDR3 is 14 amino acids long. From germline, CDR1 is KGHSH and CDR2 LQKENI. The CDR3 is CASSLADKLGGYTF. DNA for the CDR3: TGTGCCAGCTCACTTGCGGACAAACTGGGCGGCTACACCTTC.

Details on this clone: Other DNA sequences within the sample encode an identical CDR3. J is TRBJ2-2 and V is TRBV2, with 7 positions matching TRBD1. Germline CDR1 is SNHLY and CDR2 is FYNNEI. V lost 7 bases to trimming and J lost 7 bases; unmatched junction nucleotides: 9. The CDR3 contains 14 residues. The CDR3: CASTQTGTVGELFF. As DNA, the CDR3 is TGTGCCAGCACCCAGACAGGGACAGTCGGGGAGCTGTTTTTT.

The CDR3 reads CASSYIPAGDTQYF. The CDR3 coding sequence is TGCGCCAGCAGCTATATACCCGCGGGGGATACGCAGTATTTT. The chain combines TRBV5-1 with TRBJ2-3, with a possible D match to TRBD2 (6 bases). The CDR3 totals 14 residues. Trimming stripped 3 bases from V and 6 bases from J, with 14 bases between. Germline V gene data show CDR1 as SGHRS and CDR2 as YFSETQ.

The chain employs TRBV29-1 and TRBJ2-4, with TRBD1 as a possible D gene (6 bases). Germline CDR1 reads SQVTM; CDR2 reads ANQGSEA. CDR3 length: 11 amino acids. V lost 4 bases and J lost 7, with 8 bases in between. CDR3 residues: CSVGQENIQYF. The CDR3 DNA sequence: TGCAGCGTTGGACAGGAGAACATTCAGTACTTC.

The gene calls are TRBV29-1 and TRBJ2-2; 10 bases line up with TRBD1. The CDR3 has 15 amino acids. Germline CDR1 and CDR2: SQVTM and ANQGSEA. V trimming: 4 bases; J trimming: 6 bases; junction bases outside the gene matches: 8. In nucleotides, the CDR3 is TGCAGCGTTGCGTCCCGGGACAGGGGTTCCGGGGAGCTGTTTTTT. It specifies CSVASRDRGSGELFF.

This clone came up a few times. This rearrangement joins TRBV14 to TRBJ1-2; a weak D match, TRBD1 (5 bases). CDR3 length: 15 amino acids. V lost 5 bases and J lost 11, with 24 bases in between. Germline values: CDR1 SGHDN, CDR2 FVKESK. CDR3 sequence: CASSSPGLEALRYTF. CDR3 DNA: TGTGCCAGCAGCTCCCCGGGACTAGAGGCCTTGCGGTACACCTTC.

The chain employs TRBV10-3 and TRBJ1-5, with 9 bases fitting TRBD1. The CDR3 sequence is 13 residues long. CDR1 and CDR2 (germline): ENHRY, SYGVKD. Trimming at V came to 10 bases and at J to 8 bases, leaving 9 bases not matched to a gene. CDR3 sequence: CATTRDRDKPQHF. The CDR3 DNA reads TGTGCCACCACCCGGGACAGGGATAAGCCCCAGCATTTT.

CDR3 sequence reads: CASRQRGQLYNEQFF. CDR3 nucleotides: TGTGCCAGCAGACAGAGGGGGCAACTTTACAATGAGCAGTTCTTC. V gene TRBV6-6 combines with J gene TRBJ2-1; 7 nucleotides match TRBD1. The germline gives CDR1 MNHNY, CDR2 SVGAGI (reference sequence). J gave up 4 bases and V 6 bases, and 9 bases lay outside the gene matches. There are 15 residues in the CDR3.

This rearrangement joins TRBV7-2 to TRBJ1-2; possibly TRBD1 for D (5 bases). V was cut by 1 base and J by 8 bases, with 14 bases left in between. This CDR3 has 14 amino acids. CDR1 is SGHTA, CDR2 FQGNSA, per germline. The CDR3 is CASSLGRVKTGYTF. Written as DNA, the CDR3 is TGTGCCAGCAGCTTAGGCAGGGTAAAGACGGGCTACACCTTC.

This chain connects TRBV5-1 to TRBJ2-5; 7 bases are a match to TRBD1. The length of the CDR3 is 13 residues. Germline V gene lookup returns CDR1 SGHRS and CDR2 YFSETQ. The ends lost 4 bases at V and 5 bases at J; junction bases unmatched: 5. The CDR3 loop reads CASSDRVGETQYF. The DNA for the CDR3 is TGCGCCAGCAGCGACAGGGTGGGTGAGACCCAGTACTTC.

CDR3 coding DNA: TGTGCCAGCTCACTTGGGGACAGAGAGACCCAGTACTTC. The encoded protein is CASSLGDRETQYF. The genes are TRBV18 and TRBJ2-5, with 7 bases aligning to TRBD1. The CDR3 has 13 residues. After removal of 4 bases from V and 4 bases from J, the junction contained 3 bases not matched to a gene. Germline values: CDR1 KGHSH, CDR2 LQKENI.

The chain uses TRBV5-1 and TRBJ1-6; D unclear. Per germline, CDR1 SGHRS and CDR2 YFSETQ. The CDR3 has 15 residues. V was cut by 4 bases and J by 3 bases, with 11 bases left in between. This CDR3 reads CASSVGSFYNSPLHF. The CDR3 bases are TGCGCCAGCAGCGTAGGGAGTTTCTATAATTCACCCCTCCACTTT.

The chain combines TRBV29-1 with TRBJ1-2; D is perhaps TRBD1 (5 bases). The CDR3 length is 11 residues. Germline V gene lookup returns CDR1 SQVTM and CDR2 ANQGSEA. Trimming removed 4 bases from V and 4 bases from J, with 7 bases in between. CDR3 in DNA: TGCAGCGTTGTCGGGGGCTATGGCTACACCTTC. Amino acid sequence: CSVVGGYGYTF. Full variable domain (remainder filled in from reference TRBV29-1 and TRBJ1-2): SAVISQKPSRDICQRGTSLTIQCQVDSQVTMMFWYRQQPGQSLTLIATANQGSEATYESGFVIDKFPISRPNLTFSTLTVSNMSPEDSSIYLCSVVGGYGYTFGSGTRLTVV.

The table lists this clone with a few counts. This sequence joins TRBV6-5 and TRBJ2-1, with no clear D. Trimming took off 0 bases at V and 8 bases at J, with 11 bases between the two ends. The CDR3 loop spans 14 amino acids. From germline, CDR1 is MNHEY and CDR2 SVGAGI. The DNA for the CDR3 is TGTGCCAGCAGTTACTCGCTGCCGGTGGATGAGCAGTTCTTC. Its translation is CASSYSLPVDEQFF.

The chain is built from TRBV11-2 and TRBJ2-1; TRBD1 is a possible D gene (6 bases). V dropped 4 bases and J dropped 0 bases, with 10 bases sitting between them. CDR3 size: 15 residues. CDR1 is SGHAT and CDR2 is FQNNGV in the germline V gene. In nucleotides, the CDR3 is TGTGCCAGCAGCTACGGACAGAGCTCCTACAATGAGCAGTTCTTC. This sequence encodes CASSYGQSSYNEQFF.

V usage is TRBV28 and J usage is TRBJ2-1, with 9 nucleotides matching TRBD2. Trimming took 5 bases from V and 0 from J; bases not matched to a gene: 11. Germline assignment: CDR1 MDHEN and CDR2 SYDVKM. The CDR3 extends over 18 amino acids. The CDR3, as DNA: TGTGCCAGCAGTCCACCGCTTGGACTAGCGAGCTCCTACAATGAGCAGTTCTTC. The encoded protein is CASSPPLGLASSYNEQFF.

The chain recombines TRBV29-1 with TRBJ2-3; 10 nucleotides align to TRBD2. Germline-derived CDR1 and CDR2 are SQVTM and ANQGSEA. Germline trimming cut 3 bases from V and 6 bases from J; bases unmatched to any gene: 6. The CDR3 is 14 residues long. CDR3 amino acids: CSVEASGRADTQYF. The CDR3, as DNA: TGCAGCGTTGAGGCTAGCGGGAGAGCTGATACGCAGTATTTT.

The rearrangement links TRBV29-1 to TRBJ1-1; perhaps TRBD1 as D (5 bases). This CDR3 contains 12 residues. With 6 bases removed from V and 4 bases from J, the gap between germline ends came to 12 bases. Germline V gene lookup returns CDR1 SQVTM and CDR2 ANQGSEA. The CDR3 DNA is TGCAGCGTGACAGTGCAATTCACTGAAGCTTTCTTT. As protein: CSVTVQFTEAFF.

The rearrangement links TRBV15 to TRBJ2-7, with 7 nucleotides matching TRBD2. Germline V gene sequence: CDR1 LNHNV, CDR2 YYDKDF (reference sequence). The CDR3 covers 13 residues. V lost 3 bases and J lost 3; bases outside the gene matches: 2. The chain's CDR3 is CATSRASGYEQYF. In nucleotides, the CDR3 is TGTGCCACCAGCAGGGCTAGCGGCTACGAGCAGTACTTC. Combining the CDR3 with reference TRBV15 and TRBJ2-7 gives the whole variable domain DAMVIQNPRYQVTQFGKPVTLSCSQTLNHNVMYWYQQKSSQAPKLLFHYYDKDFNNEADTPDNFQSRRPNTSFCFLDIRSPGLGDTAMYLCATSRASGYEQYFGPGTRLTVT.

The V and J genes are TRBV2 and TRBJ2-5; no clear D. Between the trimmed V and J ends, which lost 4 bases and 5 bases, there was a span of 8 bases. Germline loops: CDR1 SNHLY, CDR2 FYNNEI. The CDR3 has 12 residues. The CDR3 is CASSVGAETQYF. CDR3 coding DNA: TGTGCCAGCAGTGTGGGCGCCGAGACCCAGTACTTC.

The chain employs TRBV5-6 and TRBJ2-7, with a possible D match to TRBD1 (5 bases). Germline CDR1 reads SGHDT; CDR2 reads YYEEEE. V shed 6 bases and J shed 4 bases, with 14 bases lying between them. This CDR3 spans 13 amino acids. The CDR3 loop reads CASTWGPAYEQYF. In DNA form, the CDR3 reads TGTGCCAGCACCTGGGGCCCAGCTTACGAGCAGTACTTC. The full variable domain, in which reference TRBV5-6 and TRBJ2-7 provide the parts outside the CDR3, is DAGVTQSPTHLIKTRGQQVTLRCSPKSGHDTVSWYQQALGQGPQFIFQYYEEEERQRGNFPDRFSGHQFPNYSSELNVNALLLGDSALYLCASTWGPAYEQYFGPGTRLTVT.

The gene calls are TRBV19 and TRBJ1-4; TRBD1 matches at 9 bases. V dropped 6 bases and J dropped 8; count of bases not matched to a gene: 7. The CDR3 is 14 amino acids. Germline CDR1 and CDR2: LNHDA and SQIVND (reference sequence). CDR3 loop: CASRLGTGREKLFF. CDR3 sequence (DNA): TGTGCCAGTAGGCTCGGGACAGGGCGGGAAAAACTGTTTTTT.

CDR3: CASSLTPSRGPNTEAFF. The CDR3 DNA is TGTGCCAGCAGCTTAACGCCCTCCAGGGGCCCAAACACTGAAGCTTTCTTT. The chain joins TRBV7-3 to TRBJ1-1, with D perhaps matching TRBD1 (6 bases). This CDR3 has 17 residues. Germline V lookup: CDR1 SGHTA, CDR2 FQGTGA. The V gene lost 0 bases and the J gene lost 2 bases, with 16 bases spanning the gap.

For this clone: Other DNA sequences from this sample encode an identical CDR3 as well. The chain uses TRBV9 and TRBJ2-2; 7 bases are a match to TRBD2. Trimming removed 1 base from V and 5 bases from J; junction bases left unmatched: 17. The length of the CDR3 is 19 residues. Per germline, CDR1 SGDLS and CDR2 YYNGEE. The CDR3 nucleotides read TGTGCCAGCAGCGTATCCACCGCCGCAGGACTAGGTGGGACCGGGGAGCTGTTTTTT. This gives the protein CASSVSTAAGLGGTGELFF.

This clone was observed a single time. The chain joins TRBV6-5 to TRBJ2-7, with 7 bases identical to TRBD2. The CDR3 sequence is 15 residues long. Losses at the gene ends were 6 bases for V and 2 bases for J; bases not matched to a gene: 10. Germline CDR1 MNHEY, CDR2 SVGAGI. Here the CDR3 reads CASRTNFGTTYEQYF. In DNA, the CDR3 is TGTGCCAGCAGAACAAATTTCGGGACTACCTACGAGCAGTACTTC.

The chain carries TRBV4-2 and TRBJ2-2, with D possibly TRBD2 on 6 matching bases. The CDR3 is 15 amino acids. Trimming stripped 0 bases from V and 6 bases from J, with 11 bases between. The V gene's germline CDR1 is LGHNA and CDR2 YNFKEQ. CDR3 in DNA: TGTGCCAGCAGCCAAGATCCGGGGGTTGCCGGGGAGCTGTTTTTT. Residues: CASSQDPGVAGELFF.